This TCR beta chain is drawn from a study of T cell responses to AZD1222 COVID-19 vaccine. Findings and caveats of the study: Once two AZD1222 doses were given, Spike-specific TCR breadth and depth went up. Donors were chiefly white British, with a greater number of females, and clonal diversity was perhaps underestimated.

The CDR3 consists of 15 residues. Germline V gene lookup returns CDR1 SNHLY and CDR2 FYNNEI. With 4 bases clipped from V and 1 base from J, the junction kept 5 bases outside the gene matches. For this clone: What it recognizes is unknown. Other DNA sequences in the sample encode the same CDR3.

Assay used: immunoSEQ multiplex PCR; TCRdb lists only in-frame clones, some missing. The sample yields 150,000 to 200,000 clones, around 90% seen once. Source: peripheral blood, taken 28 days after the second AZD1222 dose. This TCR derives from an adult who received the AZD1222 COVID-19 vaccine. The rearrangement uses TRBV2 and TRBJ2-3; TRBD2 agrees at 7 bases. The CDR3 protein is CASSVGLAGTDTQYF. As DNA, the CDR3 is TGTGCCAGCAGTGTGGGGCTAGCGGGCACAGATACGCAGTATTTT.